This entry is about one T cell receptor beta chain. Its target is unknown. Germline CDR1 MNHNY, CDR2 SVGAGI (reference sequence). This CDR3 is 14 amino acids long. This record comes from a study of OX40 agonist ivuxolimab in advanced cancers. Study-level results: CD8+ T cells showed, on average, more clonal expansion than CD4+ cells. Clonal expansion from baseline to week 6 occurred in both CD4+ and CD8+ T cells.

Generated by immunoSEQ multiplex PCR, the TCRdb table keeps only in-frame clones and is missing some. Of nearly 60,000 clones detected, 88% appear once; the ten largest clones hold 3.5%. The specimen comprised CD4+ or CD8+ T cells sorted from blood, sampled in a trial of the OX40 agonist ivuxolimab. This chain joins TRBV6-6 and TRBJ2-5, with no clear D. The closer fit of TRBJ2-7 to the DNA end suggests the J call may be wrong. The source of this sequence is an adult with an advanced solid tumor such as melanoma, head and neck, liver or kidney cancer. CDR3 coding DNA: TGTGCCAGCAGTCCACGGACGGATTCCTACGAGCAGTACTTC. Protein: CASSPRTDSYEQYF.